This T cell receptor beta chain was identified during a study of T-cell memory formation after mild COVID-19. TCRdb re-derived calls from the 5' RACE reads in MiXCR, one entry per CDR3 protein. The sample carries roughly 580,000 distinct CDR3 sequences, about a sixth recorded once. This clonotype was found a few times. The CDR3 has 15 amino acids. Germline V lookup: CDR1 SGDLS, CDR2 YYNGEE. V lost 0 bases, J lost 2 bases, and 11 bases lay in between. The chain uses TRBV9 and TRBJ2-5, with a tentative D call TRBD2 (5 bases). This TCR came from an adult woman who had mild COVID-19 (a few samples of this study predate the infection). Cell type and time point are not known. Sequenced: PBMCs or a T cell subset sorted from them (not recorded which). CDR3 DNA sequence: TGTGCCAGCAGCGTAGGGTCTAGCTGGCAAGAGACCCAGTACTTC. Encoded protein: CASSVGSSWQETQYF.